Listed below are T cell receptor beta chains from one sample, sequenced in a study of PD-L1 blockade in urothelial cancer. Generated by immunoSEQ multiplex PCR, the TCRdb table keeps only in-frame clones and is missing some. Here the sample spans just over 40,000 clones, 80% to 90% being singletons. This specimen consisted of PBMCs, obtained around atezolizumab (anti-PD-L1) treatment. These TCRs come from a man aged 65-85 years with urothelial cancer. Both conserved end residues are part of each CDR3. The D gene is left open where the match is weak. Part of the rows lack a size; the others show once, few, many or a class for expanded clones.

D gene: .; J gene: TRBJ2-5; clone size: .; V gene: TRBV29-1; CDR3 protein: CSVERGGIGETQYF; CDR3 DNA: TGCAGCGTTGAACGGGGCGGGATAGGTGAGACCCAGTACTTC
D gene: .; J gene: TRBJ1-1; clone size: .; V gene: TRBV28; CDR3 protein: CASIPLGRRMNTEAFF; CDR3 DNA: TGTGCCAGCATCCCGTTGGGGCGGCGAATGAACACTGAAGCTTTCTTT
D gene: .; J gene: TRBJ2-3; clone size: .; V gene: TRBV30; CDR3 protein: CAWSPLGDTQYF; CDR3 DNA: TGTGCCTGGAGTCCCCTCGGGGATACGCAGTATTTT
D gene: TRBD1; J gene: TRBJ2-2; clone size: .; V gene: TRBV5-1; CDR3 protein: CASSSGTGHTGELFF; CDR3 DNA: TGCGCCAGCAGCTCCGGGACAGGGCACACCGGGGAGCTGTTTTTT
D gene: .; J gene: TRBJ2-7; clone size: .; V gene: TRBV10-2; CDR3 protein: CASSDPGKPRKYEQYF; CDR3 DNA: TGCGCCAGCAGTGATCCAGGGAAGCCGCGTAAATACGAGCAGTACTTC
D gene: TRBD1; J gene: TRBJ2-5; clone size: .; V gene: TRBV18; CDR3 protein: CASSPGTGQETQYF; CDR3 DNA: TGTGCCAGCTCCCCCGGGACAGGGCAAGAGACCCAGTACTTC
D gene: .; J gene: TRBJ1-5; clone size: .; V gene: TRBV5-8; CDR3 protein: CASSTSLGADFNQPQHF; CDR3 DNA: TGTGCCAGCAGCACTTCTCTAGGGGCGGATTTCAATCAGCCCCAGCATTTT
D gene: .; J gene: TRBJ2-1; clone size: .; V gene: TRBV19; CDR3 protein: CASSIFSGANEQFF; CDR3 DNA: TGTGCCAGTAGTATCTTTTCAGGGGCCAATGAGCAGTTCTTC
D gene: TRBD2; J gene: TRBJ2-7; clone size: .; V gene: TRBV11-2; CDR3 protein: CASSSTLAGGPSYEQYF; CDR3 DNA: TGTGCCAGCAGCTCGACGTTAGCGGGAGGGCCCTCCTACGAGCAGTACTTC
D gene: TRBD1; J gene: TRBJ2-7; clone size: once; V gene: TRBV29-1; CDR3 protein: CSVGQEDYEQYF; CDR3 DNA: TGCAGCGTCGGACAGGAGGATTACGAGCAGTACTTC
D gene: .; J gene: TRBJ1-2; clone size: .; V gene: TRBV7-9; CDR3 protein: CASSLAPLYYGYTF; CDR3 DNA: TGTGCCAGCAGCTTAGCCCCTCTGTACTATGGCTACACCTTC
D gene: .; J gene: TRBJ1-2; clone size: .; V gene: TRBV6-5; CDR3 protein: CASSYGPNFGYTF; CDR3 DNA: TGTGCCAGCAGTTACGGGCCGAATTTCGGCTACACCTTC
D gene: .; J gene: TRBJ1-1; clone size: .; V gene: TRBV5-1; CDR3 protein: CASSLPGKAEAFF; CDR3 DNA: TGCGCCAGCAGCTTGCCGGGGAAGGCTGAAGCTTTCTTT
D gene: TRBD1; J gene: TRBJ1-2; clone size: .; V gene: TRBV5-4; CDR3 protein: CASSLGDRVDGYTF; CDR3 DNA: TGTGCCAGCAGCTTGGGGGACAGGGTTGATGGCTACACCTTC
D gene: TRBD2; J gene: TRBJ2-1; clone size: .; V gene: TRBV10-2; CDR3 protein: CASSVGLAVDEQFF; CDR3 DNA: TGCGCCAGCAGTGTAGGACTAGCGGTCGATGAGCAGTTCTTC
D gene: TRBD1; J gene: TRBJ2-7; clone size: .; V gene: TRBV10-1; CDR3 protein: CASSPSLGQGISSYEQYF; CDR3 DNA: TGCGCCAGCAGTCCTTCCCTGGGACAGGGCATTTCCTCCTACGAGCAGTACTTC
D gene: .; J gene: TRBJ2-7; clone size: .; V gene: TRBV5-1; CDR3 protein: CASSSPTPYSYEQYF; CDR3 DNA: TGCGCCAGCAGCTCCCCCACTCCTTACTCCTACGAGCAGTACTTC
D gene: TRBD2; J gene: TRBJ2-7; clone size: .; V gene: TRBV2; CDR3 protein: CASSPGLAYEQYF; CDR3 DNA: TGTGCCAGTAGTCCGGGACTAGCTTACGAGCAGTACTTC
D gene: TRBD1; J gene: TRBJ2-7; clone size: .; V gene: TRBV11-2; CDR3 protein: CASSLRDRGREQYF; CDR3 DNA: TGTGCCAGCAGCCTCCGGGACAGGGGTCGGGAGCAGTACTTC
D gene: TRBD2; J gene: TRBJ2-1; clone size: .; V gene: TRBV5-1; CDR3 protein: CASSSLAGESYNEQFF; CDR3 DNA: TGCGCCAGCAGCTCCTTAGCGGGAGAGAGCTACAATGAGCAGTTCTTC
D gene: .; J gene: TRBJ2-1; clone size: once; V gene: TRBV11-3; CDR3 protein: CASSFETGTANEQFF; CDR3 DNA: TGTGCCAGCAGCTTTGAGACAGGGACTGCGAATGAGCAGTTCTTC
D gene: .; J gene: TRBJ1-5; clone size: .; V gene: TRBV28; CDR3 protein: CASSPREDPINQPQHF; CDR3 DNA: TGTGCCAGCAGTCCCCGGGAGGACCCCATCAATCAGCCCCAGCATTTT
D gene: TRBD2; J gene: TRBJ2-7; clone size: .; V gene: TRBV5-5; CDR3 protein: CASSSWAGREGEQYF; CDR3 DNA: TGTGCCAGCAGCTCCTGGGCAGGGCGGGAGGGCGAGCAGTACTTC
D gene: TRBD1; J gene: TRBJ2-7; clone size: few; V gene: TRBV30; CDR3 protein: CAWNRDRGSYEQYF; CDR3 DNA: TGTGCCTGGAATAGGGACAGGGGCTCCTACGAGCAGTACTTC
D gene: .; J gene: TRBJ1-5; clone size: .; V gene: TRBV2; CDR3 protein: CASSAGVTNQPQHF; CDR3 DNA: TGTGCCAGCAGTGCGGGAGTCACCAATCAGCCCCAGCATTTT
D gene: TRBD2; J gene: TRBJ2-7; clone size: .; V gene: TRBV5-1; CDR3 protein: CASSSTSGTYEQYF; CDR3 DNA: TGCGCCAGCAGCTCGACTAGCGGAACCTACGAGCAGTACTTC
D gene: .; J gene: TRBJ1-1; clone size: .; V gene: TRBV5-1; CDR3 protein: CASSLAGVGTETFF; CDR3 DNA: TGCGCCAGCAGCTTGGCCGGAGTTGGAACGGAGACTTTCTTT
D gene: .; J gene: TRBJ1-5; clone size: .; V gene: TRBV7-2; CDR3 protein: CASSLAGHSGGGPQHF; CDR3 DNA: TGTGCCAGCAGCTTAGCTGGGCACTCCGGGGGAGGACCCCAGCATTTT
D gene: .; J gene: TRBJ1-2; clone size: .; V gene: TRBV27; CDR3 protein: CASSFRGGYGYTF; CDR3 DNA: TGTGCCAGCAGTTTTAGGGGCGGCTATGGCTACACCTTC
D gene: .; J gene: TRBJ2-7; clone size: .; V gene: TRBV7-9; CDR3 protein: CASSGASLYDEQYF; CDR3 DNA: TGTGCCAGCAGTGGAGCCAGTTTATACGACGAGCAGTACTTC
D gene: .; J gene: TRBJ2-3; clone size: few; V gene: TRBV7-2; CDR3 protein: CASSLEAPPDTQYF; CDR3 DNA: TGTGCCAGCAGCTTAGAAGCGCCCCCGGATACGCAGTATTTT
D gene: .; J gene: TRBJ2-1; clone size: once; V gene: TRBV7-7; CDR3 protein: CASSLGGGSLDEQFF; CDR3 DNA: TGTGCTAGCAGCCTAGGAGGAGGGAGCCTAGATGAGCAGTTCTTC
D gene: TRBD2; J gene: TRBJ2-2; clone size: .; V gene: TRBV7-9; CDR3 protein: CASSRVAGRGTGELFF; CDR3 DNA: TGTGCCAGCAGCCGGGTAGCGGGAAGGGGTACCGGGGAGCTGTTTTTT
D gene: TRBD1; J gene: TRBJ2-5; clone size: .; V gene: TRBV2; CDR3 protein: CASTDRAYQETQYF; CDR3 DNA: TGTGCCAGCACCGACAGGGCGTACCAAGAGACCCAGTACTTC
D gene: .; J gene: TRBJ2-7; clone size: few; V gene: TRBV25-1; CDR3 protein: CASSEGGLPYEQYF; CDR3 DNA: TGTGCCAGCAGTGAAGGGGGCCTCCCCTACGAGCAGTACTTC
D gene: .; J gene: TRBJ1-1; clone size: few; V gene: TRBV30; CDR3 protein: CAWSVVQNTEAFF; CDR3 DNA: TGTGCCTGGAGTGTAGTACAGAACACTGAAGCTTTCTTT
D gene: .; J gene: TRBJ1-5; clone size: few; V gene: TRBV28; CDR3 protein: CASSSGNPSQPQHF; CDR3 DNA: TGTGCCAGCAGTTCGGGGAATCCTAGTCAGCCCCAGCATTTT
D gene: .; J gene: TRBJ2-7; clone size: few; V gene: TRBV5-1; CDR3 protein: CASSLKTGSSYEQYF; CDR3 DNA: TGCGCCAGCAGCTTGAAAACAGGGAGCTCCTACGAGCAGTACTTC
D gene: .; J gene: TRBJ1-1; clone size: .; V gene: TRBV5-1; CDR3 protein: CASSFGSRGDTEAFF; CDR3 DNA: TGCGCCAGCAGCTTTGGGTCCCGCGGGGACACTGAAGCTTTCTTT
D gene: TRBD1; J gene: TRBJ1-2; clone size: .; V gene: TRBV5-4; CDR3 protein: CASSAAGQGDGYGYTF; CDR3 DNA: TGTGCCAGCAGCGCTGCGGGACAGGGGGATGGCTATGGCTACACCTTC
D gene: .; J gene: TRBJ1-1; clone size: .; V gene: TRBV6-5; CDR3 protein: CASSWGGRVNTEAFF; CDR3 DNA: TGTGCCAGCAGTTGGGGAGGAAGGGTGAACACTGAAGCTTTCTTT
D gene: .; J gene: TRBJ2-5; clone size: .; V gene: TRBV10-3; CDR3 protein: CAITEGGGKQETQYF; CDR3 DNA: TGTGCCATTACCGAAGGGGGGGGAAAGCAAGAGACCCAGTACTTC